This TCR beta chain was captured in a study of naive and memory T cell subsets. The SP2 primer and nested alpha and beta constant region primers amplified ligated cDNA in four rounds. Reverse transcription of blood and skin TCR RNA was primed at alpha and beta constant regions. Each CDR3 protein is one row after TCRdb ran MiXCR on the UMI-ligation and nested PCR reads. The table shows under 25,000 distinct CDR3 sequences, with roughly 5.5% occurring only once. This clonotype appeared many times. No antigen is known for it. Study-level findings and limits: Higher TCR numbers at tuberculin sites reflect T cell infiltration, per interpretation.

Treatment meaning: skin biopsy from PPD injection site in Mantoux-positive individual. TCR cDNA received a 3' ligated oligonucleotide that carried a UMI. Individuals with a positive Mantoux test gave biopsies from PPD-injected skin. Reverse transcription used DNase-treated unsorted total RNA, aiming for roughly 1 to 1000 ng. Germline V gene lookup returns CDR1 DFQATT and CDR2 SNEGSKA (reference sequence). This CDR3 is built from 14 residues. Trimming removed 5 bases at V and 4 bases at J, with 17 bases between. The sequence came from an adult in good health. This sequence joins TRBV20-1 and TRBJ2-5; D may be TRBD2 (6 bases). This specimen consisted of skin, obtained from a tuberculin skin test site. This chain's CDR3 is CSAPKGTGRETQYF. DNA of the CDR3: TGCAGTGCTCCAAAGGGGACTGGGAGAGAGACCCAGTACTTC.